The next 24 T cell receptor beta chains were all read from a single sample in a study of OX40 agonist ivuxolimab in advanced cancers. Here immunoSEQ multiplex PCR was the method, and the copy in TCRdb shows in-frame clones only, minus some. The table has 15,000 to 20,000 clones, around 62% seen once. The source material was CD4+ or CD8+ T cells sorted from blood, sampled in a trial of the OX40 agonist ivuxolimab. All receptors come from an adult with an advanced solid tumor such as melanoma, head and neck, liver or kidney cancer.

The CDR3 region has the DNA TGTGCCAGCAGCAAAGCGGTACCCTACAATGAGCAGTTCTTC. Its translation: CASSKAVPYNEQFF. The chain combines TRBV21-1 with TRBJ2-1. TRBV21-1 constitutes a pseudogene. The CDR3 has 14 amino acids.

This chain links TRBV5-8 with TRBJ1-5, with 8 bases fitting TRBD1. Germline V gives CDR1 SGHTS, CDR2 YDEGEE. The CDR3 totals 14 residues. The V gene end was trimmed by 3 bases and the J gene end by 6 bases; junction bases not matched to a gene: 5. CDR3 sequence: CASSSGQGVQPQHF. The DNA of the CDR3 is TGTGCCAGCAGCTCCGGACAGGGAGTTCAGCCCCAGCATTTT.

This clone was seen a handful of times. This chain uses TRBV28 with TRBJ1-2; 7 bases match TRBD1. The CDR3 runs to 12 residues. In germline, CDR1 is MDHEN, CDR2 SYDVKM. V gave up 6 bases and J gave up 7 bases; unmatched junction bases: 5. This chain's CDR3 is CASSRDSRGYTF. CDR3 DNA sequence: TGTGCCAGCAGCAGGGACAGTCGTGGCTACACCTTC.

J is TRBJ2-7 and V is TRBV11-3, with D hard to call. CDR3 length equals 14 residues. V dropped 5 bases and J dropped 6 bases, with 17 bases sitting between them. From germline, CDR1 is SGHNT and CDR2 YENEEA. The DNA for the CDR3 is TGTGCCAGCAGCCCAACACACTTATCGGGCGAGCAGTACTTC. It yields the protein CASSPTHLSGEQYF.

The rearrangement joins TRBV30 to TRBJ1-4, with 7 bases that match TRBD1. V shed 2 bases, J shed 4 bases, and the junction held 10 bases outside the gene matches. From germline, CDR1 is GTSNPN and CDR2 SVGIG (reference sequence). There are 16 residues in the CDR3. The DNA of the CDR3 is TGTGCCTGGAGTCTAATCCCGGGACAGAATAATGAAAAACTGTTTTTT. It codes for CAWSLIPGQNNEKLFF.

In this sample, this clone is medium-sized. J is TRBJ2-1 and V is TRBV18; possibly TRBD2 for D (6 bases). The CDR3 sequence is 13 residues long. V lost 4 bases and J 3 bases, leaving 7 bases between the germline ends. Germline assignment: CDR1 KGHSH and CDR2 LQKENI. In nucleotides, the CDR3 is TGTGCCAGCTCACGGGAGGACTACAATGAGCAGTTCTTC. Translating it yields CASSREDYNEQFF.

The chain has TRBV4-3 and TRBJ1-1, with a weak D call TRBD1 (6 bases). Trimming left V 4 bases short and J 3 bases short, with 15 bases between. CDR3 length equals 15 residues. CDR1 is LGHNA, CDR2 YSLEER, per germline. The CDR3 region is CASSPLQGGDTEAFF. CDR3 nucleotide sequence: TGCGCCAGCAGCCCACTACAGGGAGGAGACACTGAAGCTTTCTTT.

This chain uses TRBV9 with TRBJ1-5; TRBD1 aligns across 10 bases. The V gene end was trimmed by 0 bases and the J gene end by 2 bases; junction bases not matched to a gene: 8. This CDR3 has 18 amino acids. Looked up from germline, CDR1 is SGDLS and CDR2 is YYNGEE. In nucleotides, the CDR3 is TGTGCCAGCAGCGTAGATCCGACAGGGGGCAATGGCAATCAGCCCCAGCATTTT. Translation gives CASSVDPTGGNGNQPQHF. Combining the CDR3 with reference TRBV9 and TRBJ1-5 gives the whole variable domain DSGVTQTPKHLITATGQRVTLRCSPRSGDLSVYWYQQSLDQGLQFLIQYYNGEERAKGNILERFSAQQFPDLHSELNLSSLELGDSALYFCASSVDPTGGNGNQPQHFGDGTRLSIL.

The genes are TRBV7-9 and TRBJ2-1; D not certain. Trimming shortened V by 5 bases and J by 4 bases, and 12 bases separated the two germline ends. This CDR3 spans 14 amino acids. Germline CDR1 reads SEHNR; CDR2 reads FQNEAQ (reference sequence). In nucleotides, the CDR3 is TGTGCCAGCAGCGACGGATTAGGGTACAATGAGCAGTTCTTC. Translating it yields CASSDGLGYNEQFF.

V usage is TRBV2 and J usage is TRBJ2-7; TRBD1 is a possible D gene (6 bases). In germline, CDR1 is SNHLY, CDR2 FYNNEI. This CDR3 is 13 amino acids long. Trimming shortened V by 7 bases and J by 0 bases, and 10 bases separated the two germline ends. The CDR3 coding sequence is TGTGCCAGCAATCAGGGGTTCTCCTACGAGCAGTACTTC. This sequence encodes CASNQGFSYEQYF.

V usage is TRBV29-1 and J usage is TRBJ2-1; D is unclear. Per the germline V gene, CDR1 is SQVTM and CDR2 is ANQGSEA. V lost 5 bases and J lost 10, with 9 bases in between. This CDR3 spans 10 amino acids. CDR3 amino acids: CSVKAPEQFF. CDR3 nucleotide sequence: TGCAGCGTTAAGGCGCCGGAGCAGTTCTTC.

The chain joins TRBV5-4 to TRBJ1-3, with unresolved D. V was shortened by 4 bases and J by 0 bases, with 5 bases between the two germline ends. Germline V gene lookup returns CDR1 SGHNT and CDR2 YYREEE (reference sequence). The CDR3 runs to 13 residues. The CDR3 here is CASSQYSGNTIYF. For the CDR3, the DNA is TGTGCCAGCAGCCAATACTCTGGAAACACCATATATTTT. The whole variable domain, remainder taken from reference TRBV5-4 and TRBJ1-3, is ETGVTQSPTHLIKTRGQQVTLRCSSQSGHNTVSWYQQALGQGPQFIFQYYREEENGRGNFPPRFSGLQFPNYSSELNVNALELDDSALYLCASSQYSGNTIYFGEGSWLTVV.

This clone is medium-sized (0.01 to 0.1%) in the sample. The CDR3 coding sequence is TGTGCCAGCAGCTTCGGGGGGAACACTGAAGCTTTCTTT. This translates into CASSFGGNTEAFF. The rearrangement uses TRBV7-3 and TRBJ1-1, with D maybe TRBD1 (5 bases). V lost 3 bases and J 1 base, leaving 6 bases between the germline ends. The CDR3 has 13 residues. Germline CDR1 is SGHTA and CDR2 is FQGTGA.

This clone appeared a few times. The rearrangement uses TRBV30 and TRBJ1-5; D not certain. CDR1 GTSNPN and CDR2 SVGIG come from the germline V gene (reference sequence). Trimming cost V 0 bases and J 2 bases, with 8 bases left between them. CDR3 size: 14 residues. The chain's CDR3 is CAWSVGVGNQPQHF. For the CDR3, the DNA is TGTGCCTGGAGTGTTGGGGTCGGCAATCAGCCCCAGCATTTT.

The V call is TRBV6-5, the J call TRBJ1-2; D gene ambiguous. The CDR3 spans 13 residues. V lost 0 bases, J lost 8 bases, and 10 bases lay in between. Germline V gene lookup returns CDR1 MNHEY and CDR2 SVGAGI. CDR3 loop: CASSYSTAGGYTF. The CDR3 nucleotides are TGTGCCAGCAGTTACTCGACGGCCGGGGGCTACACCTTC.

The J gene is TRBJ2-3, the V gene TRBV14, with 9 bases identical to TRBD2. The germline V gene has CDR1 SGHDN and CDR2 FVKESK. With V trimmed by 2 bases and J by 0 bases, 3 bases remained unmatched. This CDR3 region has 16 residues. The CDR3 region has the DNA TGTGCCAGCAGCCAACTAGCGGGGACTAGCACAGATACGCAGTATTTT. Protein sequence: CASSQLAGTSTDTQYF.

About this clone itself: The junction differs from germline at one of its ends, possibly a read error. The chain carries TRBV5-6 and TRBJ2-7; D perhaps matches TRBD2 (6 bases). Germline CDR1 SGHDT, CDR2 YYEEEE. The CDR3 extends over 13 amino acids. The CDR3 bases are TGTGCCAACAGCTTCGGGGGATCCTACGAGCAGTACTTC. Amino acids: CANSFGGSYEQYF.

CDR3 region: CASSPGTSGGFYNEQFF. The CDR3 DNA is TGTGCCAGCAGCCCCGGGACTAGCGGGGGGTTCTACAATGAGCAGTTCTTC. This chain joins TRBV13 and TRBJ2-1, with TRBD2 identical over 15 bases. CDR1 is PRHDT, CDR2 FYEKMQ, per germline (reference sequence). After removal of 5 bases from V and 3 bases from J, the junction contained 5 bases not matched to a gene. This CDR3 has 17 residues. The full variable domain, completed using reference TRBV13 and TRBJ2-1, is AAGVIQSPRHLIKEKRETATLKCYPIPRHDTVYWYQQGPGQDPQFLISFYEKMQSDKGSIPDRFSAQQFSDYHSELNMSSLELGDSALYFCASSPGTSGGFYNEQFFGPGTRLTVL.

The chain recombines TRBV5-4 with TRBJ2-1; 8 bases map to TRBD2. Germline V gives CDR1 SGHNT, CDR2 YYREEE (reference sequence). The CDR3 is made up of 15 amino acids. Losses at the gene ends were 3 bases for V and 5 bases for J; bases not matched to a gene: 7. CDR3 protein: CASSSGTRVNNEQFF. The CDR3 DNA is TGTGCCAGCAGCTCCGGGACTAGAGTCAACAATGAGCAGTTCTTC.

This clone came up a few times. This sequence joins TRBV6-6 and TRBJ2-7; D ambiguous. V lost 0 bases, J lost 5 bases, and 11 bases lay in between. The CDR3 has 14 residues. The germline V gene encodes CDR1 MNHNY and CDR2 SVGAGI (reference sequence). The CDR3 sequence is CASSYSGYTHEQYF. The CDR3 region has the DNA TGTGCCAGCAGTTACTCTGGCTACACCCACGAGCAGTACTTC.

CDR3 sequence reads: CASSQNRDLNYGYTF. DNA for the CDR3: TGTGCCAGCAGTCAAAACAGAGATCTTAACTATGGCTACACCTTC. The J gene is TRBJ1-2, the V gene TRBV2; D not certain. CDR3 size: 15 residues. Deletions cut 5 bases from V and 1 base from J, with 14 bases between. The germline V gene has CDR1 SNHLY and CDR2 FYNNEI.

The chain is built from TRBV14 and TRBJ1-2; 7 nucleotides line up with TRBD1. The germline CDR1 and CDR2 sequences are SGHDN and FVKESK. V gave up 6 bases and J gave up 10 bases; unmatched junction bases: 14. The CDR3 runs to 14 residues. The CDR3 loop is CASSRAGTAGAYTF. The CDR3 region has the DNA TGTGCCAGCAGTAGGGCCGGGACAGCGGGAGCCTACACCTTC.

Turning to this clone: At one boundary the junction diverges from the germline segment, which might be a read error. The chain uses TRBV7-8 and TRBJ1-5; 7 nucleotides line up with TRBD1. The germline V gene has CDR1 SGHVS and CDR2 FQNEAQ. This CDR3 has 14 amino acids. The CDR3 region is CARTDRNRDQPQHF. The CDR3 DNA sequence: TGTGCCAGAACGGACAGGAATAGGGATCAACCCCAGCATTTT.

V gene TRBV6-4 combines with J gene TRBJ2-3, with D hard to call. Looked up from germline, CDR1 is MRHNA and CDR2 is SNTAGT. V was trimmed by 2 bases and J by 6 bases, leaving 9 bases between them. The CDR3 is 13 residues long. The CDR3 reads CASSDRLGDTQYF. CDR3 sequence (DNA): TGTGCCAGCAGTGACCGGCTCGGGGATACGCAGTATTTT.